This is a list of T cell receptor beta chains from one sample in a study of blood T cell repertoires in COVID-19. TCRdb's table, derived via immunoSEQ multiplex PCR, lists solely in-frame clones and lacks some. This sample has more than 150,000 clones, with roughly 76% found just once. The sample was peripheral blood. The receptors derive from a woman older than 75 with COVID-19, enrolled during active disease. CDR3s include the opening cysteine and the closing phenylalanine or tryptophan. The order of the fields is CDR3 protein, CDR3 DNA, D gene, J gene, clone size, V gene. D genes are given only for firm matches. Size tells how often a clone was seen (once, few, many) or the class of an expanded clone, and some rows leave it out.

cdr3_aa: CASSFGDLGTDTQYF
cdr3_nt: TGTGCCAGCAGTTTCGGGGATCTAGGAACAGATACGCAGTATTTT
d_call: -
j_call: TRBJ2-3
clone_size: -
v_call: TRBV28

cdr3_aa: CASSIFLGRRGNTIYF
cdr3_nt: TGTGCCAGTAGTATCTTCCTCGGGAGGCGGGGAAACACCATATATTTT
d_call: -
j_call: TRBJ1-3
clone_size: -
v_call: TRBV19

cdr3_aa: CASSLSRTHLYEQYF
cdr3_nt: TGTGCCAGCAGTTTATCGAGAACCCACCTATACGAGCAGTACTTC
d_call: -
j_call: TRBJ2-7
clone_size: -
v_call: TRBV28

cdr3_aa: CASSYSRWQPQHF
cdr3_nt: TGTGCCAGCAGCTACAGCCGGTGGCAGCCCCAGCATTTT
d_call: -
j_call: TRBJ1-5
clone_size: -
v_call: TRBV6-5

cdr3_aa: CASSLAGQGGHEQYF
cdr3_nt: TGTGCCAGCAGCTTGGCCGGGCAGGGGGGCCACGAGCAGTACTTC
d_call: -
j_call: TRBJ2-7
clone_size: -
v_call: TRBV5-4

cdr3_aa: CATSSNRDRTNTGELFF
cdr3_nt: TGTGCCACCAGCAGTAACCGGGACAGGACGAACACCGGGGAGCTGTTTTTT
d_call: TRBD1
j_call: TRBJ2-2
clone_size: -
v_call: TRBV15

cdr3_aa: CASSETRGSYNSPLHF
cdr3_nt: TGTGCCAGCAGCGAAACCAGGGGGTCCTATAATTCACCCCTCCACTTT
d_call: TRBD1
j_call: TRBJ1-6
clone_size: -
v_call: TRBV5-8

cdr3_aa: CASSKRGGVRGDTQYF
cdr3_nt: TGTGCCAGTAGTAAGCGGGGGGGCGTGCGGGGAGATACGCAGTATTTT
d_call: TRBD2
j_call: TRBJ2-3
clone_size: -
v_call: TRBV19

cdr3_aa: CASSDRVLNYGYTF
cdr3_nt: TGTGCCAGCAGCGACAGGGTATTAAACTATGGCTACACCTTC
d_call: -
j_call: TRBJ1-2
clone_size: few
v_call: TRBV21-1

cdr3_aa: CASSQDRPRSNEKLFF
cdr3_nt: TGCGCCAGCAGCCAAGATCGCCCACGGAGTAATGAAAAACTGTTTTTT
d_call: -
j_call: TRBJ1-4
clone_size: -
v_call: TRBV4-3

cdr3_aa: CASSQVRLADHNEQFF
cdr3_nt: TGTGCCAGCAGCCAAGTTAGGCTAGCGGACCATAATGAGCAGTTCTTC
d_call: TRBD2
j_call: TRBJ2-1
clone_size: -
v_call: TRBV4-2

cdr3_aa: CASSRPGTEAFF
cdr3_nt: TGTGCCAGCAGCAGGCCCGGGACTGAAGCTTTCTTT
d_call: -
j_call: TRBJ1-1
clone_size: -
v_call: TRBV7-3

cdr3_aa: CASSYASGQSNQPQHF
cdr3_nt: TGTGCCAGCAGCTATGCCTCGGGACAGAGCAATCAGCCCCAGCATTTT
d_call: TRBD1
j_call: TRBJ1-5
clone_size: -
v_call: TRBV7-2

cdr3_aa: CASSPLTSGRAADTQYF
cdr3_nt: TGCGCCAGCAGCCCCTTGACTAGCGGGAGGGCCGCAGATACGCAGTATTTT
d_call: TRBD2
j_call: TRBJ2-3
clone_size: -
v_call: TRBV5-1

cdr3_aa: CASSPEGGLTNYGYTF
cdr3_nt: TGTGCCAGCAGCCCAGAAGGGGGCCTAACGAACTATGGCTACACCTTC
d_call: TRBD1
j_call: TRBJ1-2
clone_size: -
v_call: TRBV9

cdr3_aa: CASSYYPGTPNTEAFF
cdr3_nt: TGTGCCAGCAGTTACTACCCCGGGACACCGAACACTGAAGCTTTCTTT
d_call: -
j_call: TRBJ1-1
clone_size: -
v_call: TRBV6-2/TRBV6-3

cdr3_aa: CASSEFFAGYEKLFF
cdr3_nt: TGTGCCAGCAGTGAGTTTTTTGCAGGTTATGAAAAACTGTTTTTT
d_call: -
j_call: TRBJ1-4
clone_size: -
v_call: TRBV2

cdr3_aa: CASRGGNYGYTF
cdr3_nt: TGTGCCAGTCGCGGCGGTAACTATGGCTACACCTTC
d_call: -
j_call: TRBJ1-2
clone_size: -
v_call: TRBV28

cdr3_aa: CASSQTGTFGATNEKLFF
cdr3_nt: TGTGCCAGCAGCCAAACGGGGACTTTCGGAGCAACTAATGAAAAACTGTTTTTT
d_call: -
j_call: TRBJ1-4
clone_size: -
v_call: TRBV7-6

cdr3_aa: CASKGGAGEKLFF
cdr3_nt: TGTGCCAGCAAGGGGGGGGCGGGTGAAAAACTGTTTTTT
d_call: -
j_call: TRBJ1-4
clone_size: -
v_call: TRBV28

cdr3_aa: CASLRTANSPLHF
cdr3_nt: TGTGCCAGCTTGCGGACAGCCAATTCACCCCTCCACTTT
d_call: -
j_call: TRBJ1-6
clone_size: once
v_call: TRBV6-5

cdr3_aa: CASSPYSIKNTGELFF
cdr3_nt: TGTGCCAGCTCACCCTACAGCATAAAGAACACCGGGGAGCTGTTTTTT
d_call: -
j_call: TRBJ2-2
clone_size: once
v_call: TRBV18

cdr3_aa: CASSWAQETQYF
cdr3_nt: TGTGCCAGCAGTTGGGCCCAAGAGACCCAGTACTTC
d_call: -
j_call: TRBJ2-5
clone_size: few
v_call: TRBV2

cdr3_aa: CASSLVRGTEAFF
cdr3_nt: TGCGCCAGCAGCTTGGTCAGAGGGACTGAAGCTTTCTTT
d_call: -
j_call: TRBJ1-1
clone_size: -
v_call: TRBV5-1

cdr3_aa: CASGGQGFTEAFF
cdr3_nt: TGTGCCAGCGGGGGACAGGGCTTCACTGAAGCTTTCTTT
d_call: TRBD1
j_call: TRBJ1-1
clone_size: -
v_call: TRBV6-5

cdr3_aa: CASSVSGTSFYNEQFF
cdr3_nt: TGTGCCAGCAGTGTTTCCGGGACTAGTTTCTACAATGAGCAGTTCTTC
d_call: TRBD2
j_call: TRBJ2-1
clone_size: -
v_call: TRBV6-1

cdr3_aa: CASSVTRPGEAFF
cdr3_nt: TGTGCCAGCAGCGTAACAAGACCGGGGGAAGCTTTCTTT
d_call: -
j_call: TRBJ1-1
clone_size: -
v_call: TRBV27

cdr3_aa: CASSPRDLSTDTQYF
cdr3_nt: TGTGCCAGCAGCCCCCGGGACTTAAGCACAGATACGCAGTATTTT
d_call: -
j_call: TRBJ2-3
clone_size: -
v_call: TRBV7-2

cdr3_aa: CASGTTGGAETQYF
cdr3_nt: TGCGCCAGCGGGACGACAGGGGGCGCAGAGACCCAGTACTTC
d_call: TRBD1
j_call: TRBJ2-5
clone_size: once
v_call: TRBV5-1

cdr3_aa: CASSLGKGPLRNEQYF
cdr3_nt: TGTGCCAGCAGCTTAGGGAAGGGGCCTCTTAGGAACGAGCAGTACTTC
d_call: -
j_call: TRBJ2-7
clone_size: -
v_call: TRBV7-2

cdr3_aa: CATSGQGGYYGYTF
cdr3_nt: TGTGCCACCTCGGGACAGGGGGGATACTATGGCTACACCTTC
d_call: TRBD1
j_call: TRBJ1-2
clone_size: -
v_call: TRBV10-3

cdr3_aa: CASSARLAGGGELFF
cdr3_nt: TGCGCCAGCAGCGCCCGCCTAGCGGGGGGCGGGGAGCTGTTTTTT
d_call: TRBD2
j_call: TRBJ2-2
clone_size: -
v_call: TRBV5-1

cdr3_aa: CASSPRTGAETQYF
cdr3_nt: TGTGCCAGCAGCCCGAGGACAGGGGCGGAGACCCAGTACTTC
d_call: TRBD1
j_call: TRBJ2-5
clone_size: -
v_call: TRBV9

cdr3_aa: CASSLYGTGLNYGYTF
cdr3_nt: TGTGCCAGCAGCTTGTACGGGACAGGGCTTAACTATGGCTACACCTTC
d_call: TRBD1
j_call: TRBJ1-2
clone_size: once
v_call: TRBV5-4

cdr3_aa: CASSPGTVYEQYF
cdr3_nt: TGTGCCAGCAGCCCCGGGACAGTCTACGAGCAGTACTTC
d_call: TRBD1
j_call: TRBJ2-7
clone_size: -
v_call: TRBV27

cdr3_aa: CASSVGPAGYYEQYF
cdr3_nt: TGTGCCAGCAGCGTAGGTCCAGCGGGGTATTACGAGCAGTACTTC
d_call: TRBD2
j_call: TRBJ2-7
clone_size: -
v_call: TRBV9

cdr3_aa: CATSSVRELFF
cdr3_nt: TGTGCCACCTCAAGCGTCAGGGAGCTGTTTTTT
d_call: -
j_call: TRBJ2-2
clone_size: -
v_call: TRBV28

cdr3_aa: CASSLDHRGTDTQYF
cdr3_nt: TGTGCCAGCAGCTTGGACCACAGGGGTACAGATACGCAGTATTTT
d_call: TRBD1
j_call: TRBJ2-3
clone_size: few
v_call: TRBV5-6

cdr3_aa: CASSEQGAALTEAFF
cdr3_nt: TGTGCCAGCAGCGAACAGGGGGCGGCTCTCACTGAAGCTTTCTTT
d_call: TRBD1
j_call: TRBJ1-1
clone_size: -
v_call: TRBV2

cdr3_aa: CASSFGQGGNNYGYTF
cdr3_nt: TGCGCCAGCAGCTTTGGACAGGGGGGAAATAACTATGGCTACACCTTC
d_call: TRBD1
j_call: TRBJ1-2
clone_size: few
v_call: TRBV5-1

cdr3_aa: CASSQGLAGGPSNSYEQYF
cdr3_nt: TGTGCCAGCAGCCAAGGCCTAGCGGGAGGGCCGAGTAACTCCTACGAGCAGTACTTC
d_call: TRBD2
j_call: TRBJ2-7
clone_size: -
v_call: TRBV3-1/TRBV3-2

cdr3_aa: CASSPTREQYF
cdr3_nt: TGCGCCAGCAGCCCGACTAGGGAGCAGTACTTC
d_call: -
j_call: TRBJ2-7
clone_size: -
v_call: TRBV5-1

cdr3_aa: CASNKDMTAEAFF
cdr3_nt: TGTGCCAGTAATAAGGACATGACCGCTGAAGCTTTCTTT
d_call: -
j_call: TRBJ1-1
clone_size: -
v_call: TRBV19

cdr3_aa: CATSEGRETQYF
cdr3_nt: TGTGCCACATCTGAGGGGAGGGAGACCCAGTACTTC
d_call: -
j_call: TRBJ2-5
clone_size: -
v_call: TRBV10-3

cdr3_aa: CASSFQGAGNTEAFF
cdr3_nt: TGTGCCAGCAGTTTCCAGGGGGCGGGGAACACTGAAGCTTTCTTT
d_call: TRBD1
j_call: TRBJ1-1
clone_size: -
v_call: TRBV27

cdr3_aa: CASSQDRAGGRGTEAFF
cdr3_nt: TGTGCCAGCAGCCAAGATCGGGCAGGGGGGCGGGGCACTGAAGCTTTCTTT
d_call: TRBD1
j_call: TRBJ1-1
clone_size: -
v_call: TRBV3-1/TRBV3-2

cdr3_aa: CATSGLVVNEQFF
cdr3_nt: TGTGCCACCAGTGGACTAGTAGTCAATGAGCAGTTCTTC
d_call: -
j_call: TRBJ2-1
clone_size: -
v_call: TRBV24-1

cdr3_aa: CASSLEGGLFYGYTF
cdr3_nt: TGTGCCAGCAGCTTGGAGGGGGGGCTGTTCTATGGCTACACCTTC
d_call: -
j_call: TRBJ1-2
clone_size: -
v_call: TRBV5-8

cdr3_aa: CASSQGPGLGYTF
cdr3_nt: TGTGCCAGCAGCCAAGGTCCCGGGTTGGGCTACACCTTC
d_call: -
j_call: TRBJ1-2
clone_size: -
v_call: TRBV3-1/TRBV3-2

cdr3_aa: CASSHGETQYF
cdr3_nt: TGTGCCAGCAGTCACGGGGAGACCCAGTACTTC
d_call: -
j_call: TRBJ2-5
clone_size: -
v_call: TRBV6-2/TRBV6-3

cdr3_aa: CASSYSQYTEKLFF
cdr3_nt: TGTGCCAGCAGTTACTCACAATACACAGAAAAACTGTTTTTT
d_call: -
j_call: TRBJ1-4
clone_size: -
v_call: TRBV6-5

cdr3_aa: CASSFDSNYGYTF
cdr3_nt: TGTGCCAGCAGTTTTGACAGCAACTATGGCTACACCTTC
d_call: -
j_call: TRBJ1-2
clone_size: -
v_call: TRBV12-3/TRBV12-4

cdr3_aa: CASSQAGDREGYGYTF
cdr3_nt: TGTGCCAGCAGCCAAGCCGGGGACAGGGAGGGCTATGGCTACACCTTC
d_call: TRBD1
j_call: TRBJ1-2
clone_size: -
v_call: TRBV4-2

cdr3_aa: CASSFPGDYGYTF
cdr3_nt: TGTGCCAGCAGTTTTCCGGGGGACTATGGCTACACCTTC
d_call: -
j_call: TRBJ1-2
clone_size: few
v_call: TRBV12-3/TRBV12-4

cdr3_aa: CASSSERNTGELFF
cdr3_nt: TGTGCCAGCTCATCCGAGAGGAACACCGGGGAGCTGTTTTTT
d_call: -
j_call: TRBJ2-2
clone_size: -
v_call: TRBV18